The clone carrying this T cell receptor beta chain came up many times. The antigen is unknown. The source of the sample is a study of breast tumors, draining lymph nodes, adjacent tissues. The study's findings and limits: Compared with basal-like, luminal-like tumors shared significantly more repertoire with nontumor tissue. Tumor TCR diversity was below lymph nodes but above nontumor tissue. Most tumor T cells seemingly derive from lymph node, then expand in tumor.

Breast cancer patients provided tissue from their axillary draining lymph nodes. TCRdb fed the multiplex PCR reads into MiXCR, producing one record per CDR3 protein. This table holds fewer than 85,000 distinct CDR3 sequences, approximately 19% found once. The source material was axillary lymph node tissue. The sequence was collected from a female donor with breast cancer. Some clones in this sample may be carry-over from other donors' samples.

CDR3 bases: TGTGCCAGCAGCTTAGAAGGGGGAAGGAAGTACAATGAGCAGTTCTTC. Translation gives CASSLEGGRKYNEQFF. V gene TRBV7-8 combines with J gene TRBJ2-1; TRBD1 is a possible D gene (6 bases). Germline V gene sequence: CDR1 SGHVS, CDR2 FQNEAQ. V was pared by 1 base and J by 4 bases, with 14 bases between. CDR3 length: 16 amino acids.